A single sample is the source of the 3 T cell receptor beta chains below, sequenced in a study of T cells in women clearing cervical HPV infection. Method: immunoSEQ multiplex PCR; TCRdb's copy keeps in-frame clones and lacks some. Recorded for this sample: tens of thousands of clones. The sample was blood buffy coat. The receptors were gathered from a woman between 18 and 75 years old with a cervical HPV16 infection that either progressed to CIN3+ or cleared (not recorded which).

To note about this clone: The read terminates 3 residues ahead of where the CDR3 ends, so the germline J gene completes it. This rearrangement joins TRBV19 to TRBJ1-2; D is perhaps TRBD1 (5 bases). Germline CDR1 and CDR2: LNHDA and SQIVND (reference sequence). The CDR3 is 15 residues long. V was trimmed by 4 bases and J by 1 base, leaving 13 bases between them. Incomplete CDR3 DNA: TGTGCCAGTAGTACCCCAGGGTATTTTAACTATGGC. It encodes CASSTPGYFNYG. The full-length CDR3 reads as CASSTPGYFNYGYTF.

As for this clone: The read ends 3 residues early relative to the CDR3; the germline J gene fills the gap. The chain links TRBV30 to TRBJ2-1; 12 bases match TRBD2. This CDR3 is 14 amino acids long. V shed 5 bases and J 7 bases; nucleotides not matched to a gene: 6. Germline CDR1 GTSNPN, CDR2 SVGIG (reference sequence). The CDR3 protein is CAWGLAGGVNEQFF. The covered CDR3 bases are TGTGCCTGGGGGCTAGCGGGGGGGGTGAATGAG.

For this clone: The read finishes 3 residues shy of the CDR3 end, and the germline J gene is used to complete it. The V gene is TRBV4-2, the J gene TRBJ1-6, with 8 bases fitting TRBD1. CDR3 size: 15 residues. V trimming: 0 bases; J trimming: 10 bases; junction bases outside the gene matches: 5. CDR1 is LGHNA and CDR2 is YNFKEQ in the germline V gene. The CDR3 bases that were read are TGTGCCAGCAGCCAAGAAGGACAGGGTGGATCACCC. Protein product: CASSQEGQGGSP. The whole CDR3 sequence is CASSQEGQGGSPLHF.